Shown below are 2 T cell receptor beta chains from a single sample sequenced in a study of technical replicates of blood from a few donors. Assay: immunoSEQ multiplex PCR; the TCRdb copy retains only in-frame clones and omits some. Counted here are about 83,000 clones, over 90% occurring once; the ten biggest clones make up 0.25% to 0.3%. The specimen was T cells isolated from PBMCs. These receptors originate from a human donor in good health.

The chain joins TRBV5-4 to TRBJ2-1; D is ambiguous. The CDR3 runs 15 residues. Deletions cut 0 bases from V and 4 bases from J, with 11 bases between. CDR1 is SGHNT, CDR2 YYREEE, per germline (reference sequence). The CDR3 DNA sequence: TGTGCCAGCAGCTTGGCCAGCGTGGGTTACAATGAGCAGTTCTTC. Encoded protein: CASSLASVGYNEQFF. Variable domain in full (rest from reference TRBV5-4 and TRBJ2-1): ETGVTQSPTHLIKTRGQQVTLRCSSQSGHNTVSWYQQALGQGPQFIFQYYREEENGRGNFPPRFSGLQFPNYSSELNVNALELDDSALYLCASSLASVGYNEQFFGPGTRLTVL.

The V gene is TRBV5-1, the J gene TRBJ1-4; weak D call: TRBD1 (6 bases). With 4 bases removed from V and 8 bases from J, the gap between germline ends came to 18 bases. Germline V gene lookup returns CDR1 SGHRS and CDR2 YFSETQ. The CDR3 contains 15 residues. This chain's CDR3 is CASSPSTAGQEKLFF. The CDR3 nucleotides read TGCGCCAGCAGCCCCTCAACCGCCGGACAGGAAAAACTGTTTTTT.